A single sample gave rise to the 11 T cell receptor beta chains below, sequenced in a study of neurological immune-mediated disorders. TCRdb reanalysed the 5' RACE reads using MiXCR and keeps one entry per CDR3 protein. Of more than 60,000 distinct CDR3 sequences in the sample, roughly 3.5% were seen once. The sample was PBMCs. These receptors all stem from a woman aged 50 to 60 with multiple sclerosis.

This clonotype was seen many times. This chain connects TRBV7-2 to TRBJ2-7; TRBD2 matches at 9 bases. The CDR3 length is 15 residues. Per the germline V gene, CDR1 is SGHTA and CDR2 is FQGNSA. V dropped 6 bases and J dropped 2; count of bases not matched to a gene: 8. As DNA, the CDR3 is TGTGCCAGCAGTTCCCAAGCGGGAGGAGCCTACGAGCAGTACTTC. Its protein is CASSSQAGGAYEQYF.

This clonotype was counted many times. This chain uses TRBV12-5 with TRBJ2-5; D is ambiguous. V was trimmed by 4 bases and J by 2 bases, leaving 11 bases between them. This CDR3 spans 14 amino acids. From germline, CDR1 is LGHNT and CDR2 FRNRAP. In DNA, the CDR3 is TGTGCTAGTGGTTCCCGCCCCTTACAAGAGACCCAGTACTTC. Encoded protein: CASGSRPLQETQYF.

This clonotype was recorded many times. The chain recombines TRBV24-1 with TRBJ1-5, with 7 bases fitting TRBD1. This CDR3 spans 14 amino acids. Germline V CDR1 and CDR2: KGHDR, SFDVKD. J gave up 4 bases and V 8 bases, and 7 bases lay outside the gene matches. In DNA form, the CDR3 reads TGTGCCACCACAGATAGCAGGGGGAATCAGCCCCAGCATTTT. Its protein product is CATTDSRGNQPQHF.

The V gene is TRBV20-1, the J gene TRBJ2-7, with a possible D match to TRBD2 (5 bases). This CDR3 contains 19 residues. V lost 0 bases and J 7 bases, leaving 31 bases between the germline ends. From germline, CDR1 is DFQATT and CDR2 SNEGSKA (reference sequence). The CDR3, as DNA: TGCAGTGCTAGAGATCCCACTGGGCTAAGGGAGCGGACTCCTTGGGAGCAGTACTTC. As protein: CSARDPTGLRERTPWEQYF.

This clonotype was found many times. This chain connects TRBV3-1 to TRBJ2-3; possibly TRBD2 for D (6 bases). The CDR3 totals 15 residues. Per germline, CDR1 LGHDT and CDR2 YNNKEL (reference sequence). V was cut by 0 bases and J by 4 bases, with 11 bases left in between. The DNA of the CDR3 is TGTGCCAGCAGCCAAGATTGGCTAGCGCCAGATACGCAGTATTTT. Its protein product is CASSQDWLAPDTQYF.

This clonotype was observed at least ten times. V and J are TRBV7-2 and TRBJ2-3, with 13 bases aligning to TRBD2. The ends lost 1 base at V and 5 bases at J; junction bases unmatched: 9. Germline V gene sequence: CDR1 SGHTA, CDR2 FQGNSA. The CDR3 length is 18 residues. The CDR3 here is CASSLGTSGRRLGDTQYF. Written as DNA, the CDR3 is TGTGCCAGCAGCTTAGGGACTAGCGGGAGACGGTTAGGAGATACGCAGTATTTT.

This clonotype was observed many times. The chain is built from TRBV29-1 and TRBJ2-7, with D perhaps matching TRBD1 or TRBD2 (5 bases each). CDR1 and CDR2 from the germline V gene are SQVTM and ANQGSEA. The CDR3 has 11 amino acids. Trimming removed 4 bases at V and 5 bases at J, with 9 bases between. The CDR3 DNA follows: TGCAGCGTTGGAGGGACCAACGAGCAGTACTTC. Translating it yields CSVGGTNEQYF.

This clonotype occurred many times. This chain connects TRBV12-3 or TRBV12-4 to TRBJ2-2; TRBD2 is a possible D gene (5 bases). CDR3 length equals 15 residues. The V end was cut by 5 bases, the J end by 0 bases, with 10 bases between. DNA for the CDR3: TGTGCCAGCAGTCCCACGGGGTCGAACACCGGGGAGCTGTTTTTT. Its translation is CASSPTGSNTGELFF.

This clonotype appeared a few times. The chain combines TRBV18 with TRBJ1-2; a weak D match, TRBD1 (6 bases). The CDR3 extends over 13 amino acids. Germline V gives CDR1 KGHSH, CDR2 LQKENI. V was trimmed by 3 bases and J by 8 bases, leaving 13 bases between them. Here the CDR3 reads CASSPIGDTGYTF. CDR3 nucleotides: TGTGCCAGCTCACCCATTGGGGACACCGGCTACACCTTC.

This clonotype was seen repeatedly, ten times or more. This chain joins TRBV20-1 and TRBJ1-3, with a weak D call TRBD1 (6 bases). CDR1 DFQATT and CDR2 SNEGSKA come from the germline V gene (reference sequence). The CDR3 has 17 residues. V was trimmed by 3 bases and J by 3 bases, leaving 21 bases between them. The CDR3: CSASGAGQGMYGNTIYF. For the CDR3, the DNA is TGCAGTGCTAGTGGGGCGGGCCAGGGGATGTATGGAAACACCATATATTTT.

This clonotype was detected many times. The chain carries TRBV5-1 and TRBJ2-7, with TRBD2 as a possible D gene (6 bases). The CDR3 sequence is 14 residues long. The V and J ends lost 1 base and 2 bases respectively, with 10 bases between them. CDR1 SGHRS and CDR2 YFSETQ come from the germline V gene. CDR3 in amino acids: CASSLLGGTYEQYF. The DNA for the CDR3 is TGCGCCAGCAGCTTGCTGGGGGGTACCTACGAGCAGTACTTC.